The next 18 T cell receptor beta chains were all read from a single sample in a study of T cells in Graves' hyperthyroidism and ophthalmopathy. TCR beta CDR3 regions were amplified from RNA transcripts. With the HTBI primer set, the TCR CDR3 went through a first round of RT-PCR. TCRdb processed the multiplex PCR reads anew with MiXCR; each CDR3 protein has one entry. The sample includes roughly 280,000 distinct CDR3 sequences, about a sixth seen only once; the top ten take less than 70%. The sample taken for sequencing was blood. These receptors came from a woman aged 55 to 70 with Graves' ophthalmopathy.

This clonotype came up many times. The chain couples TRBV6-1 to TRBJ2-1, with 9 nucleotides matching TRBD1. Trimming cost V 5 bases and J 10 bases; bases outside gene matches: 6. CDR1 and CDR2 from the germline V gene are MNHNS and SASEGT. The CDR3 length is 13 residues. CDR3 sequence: CASSLSTGGEQFF. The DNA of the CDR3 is TGTGCCAGCAGTCTCAGTACAGGGGGCGAGCAGTTCTTC.

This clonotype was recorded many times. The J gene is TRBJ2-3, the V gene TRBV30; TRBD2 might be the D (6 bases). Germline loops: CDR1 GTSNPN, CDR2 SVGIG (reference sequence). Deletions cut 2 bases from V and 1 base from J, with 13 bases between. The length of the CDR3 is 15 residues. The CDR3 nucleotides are TGTGCCTGGAGTCCCTCTCGCGGGGGCACAGATACGCAGTATTTT. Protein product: CAWSPSRGGTDTQYF.

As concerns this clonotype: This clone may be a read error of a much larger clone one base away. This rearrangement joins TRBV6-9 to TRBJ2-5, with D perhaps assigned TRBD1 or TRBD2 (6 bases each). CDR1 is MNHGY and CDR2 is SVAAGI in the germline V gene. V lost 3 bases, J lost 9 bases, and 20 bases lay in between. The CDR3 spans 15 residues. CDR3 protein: CASSYGSGAGEAQYF. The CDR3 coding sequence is TGTGCCAGCAGTTACGGTTCGGGGGCAGGGGAGGCCCAGTACTTC.

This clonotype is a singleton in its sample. In nucleotides, the CDR3 is TGTGCCTGGGTAACCGGGACTAGCGGGAGGGACGACGAAACCTACGAGCAGTACTTC. Residues: CAWVTGTSGRDDETYEQYF. This chain joins TRBV30 and TRBJ2-7; 16 bases are shared with TRBD2. CDR1 is GTSNPN, CDR2 SVGIG, per germline (reference sequence). The CDR3 has 19 residues. Trimming took 5 bases from V and 2 from J; bases not matched to a gene: 15.

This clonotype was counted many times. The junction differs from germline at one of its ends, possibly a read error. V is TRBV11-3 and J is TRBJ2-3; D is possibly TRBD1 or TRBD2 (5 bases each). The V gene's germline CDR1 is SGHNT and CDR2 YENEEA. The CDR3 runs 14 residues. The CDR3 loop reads CASSLEGTTNTQYF. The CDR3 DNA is TGTGCCAGCAGCTTAGAAGGGACCACAAATACGCAGTATTTT.

The CDR3 reads CASSPSWTGIATNEKLFF. In DNA, the CDR3 is TGTGCCAGTAGTCCATCGTGGACAGGGATTGCAACTAATGAAAAACTGTTTTTT. The chain links TRBV19 to TRBJ1-4; 8 nucleotides align to TRBD1. Germline V gives CDR1 LNHDA, CDR2 SQIVND (reference sequence). This CDR3 comprises 18 residues. The ends lost 5 bases at V and 0 bases at J; junction bases unmatched: 11.

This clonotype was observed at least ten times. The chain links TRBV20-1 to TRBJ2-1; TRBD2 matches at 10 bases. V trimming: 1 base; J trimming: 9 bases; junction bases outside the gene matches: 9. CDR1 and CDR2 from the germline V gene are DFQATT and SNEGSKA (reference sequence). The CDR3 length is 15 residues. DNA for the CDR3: TGCAGTGCTAGAGGTTCTAGCGGGAGTTCGGGTGAGCAGTTCTTC. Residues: CSARGSSGSSGEQFF.

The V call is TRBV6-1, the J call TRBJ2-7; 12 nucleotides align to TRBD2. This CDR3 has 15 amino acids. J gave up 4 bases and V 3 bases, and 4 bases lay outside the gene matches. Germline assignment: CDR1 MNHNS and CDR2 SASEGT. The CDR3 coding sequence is TGTGCCAGCAGTGAGGGACTAGCGGGCCTTTACGAGCAGTACTTC. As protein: CASSEGLAGLYEQYF.

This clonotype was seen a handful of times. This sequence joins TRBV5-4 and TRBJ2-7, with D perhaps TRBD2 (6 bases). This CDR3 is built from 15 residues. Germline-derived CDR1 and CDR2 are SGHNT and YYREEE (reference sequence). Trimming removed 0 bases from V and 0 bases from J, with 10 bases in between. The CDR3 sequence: CASSLGGGTSYEQYF. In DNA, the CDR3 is TGTGCCAGCAGCTTGGGGGGCGGGACCTCCTACGAGCAGTACTTC.

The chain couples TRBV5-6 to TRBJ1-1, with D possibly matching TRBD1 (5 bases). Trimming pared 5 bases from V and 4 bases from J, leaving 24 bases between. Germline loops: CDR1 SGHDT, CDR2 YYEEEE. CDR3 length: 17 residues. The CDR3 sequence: CASRAASRGISGTEAFF. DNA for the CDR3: TGTGCCAGCAGAGCAGCAAGTAGGGGCATCAGTGGCACTGAAGCTTTCTTT.

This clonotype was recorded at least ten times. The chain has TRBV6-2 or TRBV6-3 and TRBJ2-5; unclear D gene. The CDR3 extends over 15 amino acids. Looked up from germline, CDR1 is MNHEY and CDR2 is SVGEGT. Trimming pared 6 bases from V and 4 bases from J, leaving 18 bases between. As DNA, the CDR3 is TGTGCCAGCAGAGAGAGCCGGTGGAAGGGAGAGACCCAGTACTTC. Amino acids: CASRESRWKGETQYF.

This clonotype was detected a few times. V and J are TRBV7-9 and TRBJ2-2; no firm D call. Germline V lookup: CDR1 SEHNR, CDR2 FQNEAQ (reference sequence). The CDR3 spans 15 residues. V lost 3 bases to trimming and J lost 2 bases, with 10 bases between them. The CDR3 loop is CASSLKMRNTGELFF. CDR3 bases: TGTGCCAGCAGCTTGAAGATGAGAAACACCGGGGAGCTGTTTTTT.

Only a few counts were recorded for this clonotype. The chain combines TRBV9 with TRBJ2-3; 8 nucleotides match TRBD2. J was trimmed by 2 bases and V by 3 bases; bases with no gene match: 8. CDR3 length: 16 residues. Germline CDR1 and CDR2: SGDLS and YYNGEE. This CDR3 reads CASSAGRASSTDTQYF. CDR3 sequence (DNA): TGTGCCAGCAGCGCCGGGAGGGCCTCTTCCACAGATACGCAGTATTTT. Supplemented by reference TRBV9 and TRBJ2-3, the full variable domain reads DSGVTQTPKHLITATGQRVTLRCSPRSGDLSVYWYQQSLDQGLQFLIQYYNGEERAKGNILERFSAQQFPDLHSELNLSSLELGDSALYFCASSAGRASSTDTQYFGPGTRLTVL.

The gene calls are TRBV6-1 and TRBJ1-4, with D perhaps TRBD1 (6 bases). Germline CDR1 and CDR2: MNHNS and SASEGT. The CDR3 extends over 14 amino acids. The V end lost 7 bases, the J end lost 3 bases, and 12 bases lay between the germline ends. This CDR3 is CASNLQGSNEKLFF. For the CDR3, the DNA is TGTGCCAGCAACCTACAGGGTTCTAATGAAAAACTGTTTTTT.

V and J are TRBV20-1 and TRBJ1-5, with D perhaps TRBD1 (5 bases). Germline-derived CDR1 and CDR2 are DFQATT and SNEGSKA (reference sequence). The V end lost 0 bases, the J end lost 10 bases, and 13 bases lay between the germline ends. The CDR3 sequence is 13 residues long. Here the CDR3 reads CSAREGLGEPQHF. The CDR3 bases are TGCAGTGCTAGAGAGGGGCTCGGGGAACCCCAGCATTTT.

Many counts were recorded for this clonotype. The CDR3 here is CASSLERRSSYNEQFF. The DNA of the CDR3 is TGTGCCAGCAGCTTAGAGCGCAGAAGCTCCTACAATGAGCAGTTCTTC. The V gene is TRBV11-2, the J gene TRBJ2-1; unclear D gene. CDR3 length: 16 amino acids. CDR1 and CDR2 (germline): SGHAT, FQNNGV. V gave up 0 bases and J gave up 0 bases, with 9 bases separating them.

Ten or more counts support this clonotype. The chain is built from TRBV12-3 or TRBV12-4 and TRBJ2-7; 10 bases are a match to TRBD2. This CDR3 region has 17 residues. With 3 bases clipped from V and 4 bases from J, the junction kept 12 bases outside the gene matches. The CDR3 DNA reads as TGTGCCAGCAGTTTGCGGTCTCCTAGCGGGAGTGGTTACGAGCAGTACTTC. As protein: CASSLRSPSGSGYEQYF.

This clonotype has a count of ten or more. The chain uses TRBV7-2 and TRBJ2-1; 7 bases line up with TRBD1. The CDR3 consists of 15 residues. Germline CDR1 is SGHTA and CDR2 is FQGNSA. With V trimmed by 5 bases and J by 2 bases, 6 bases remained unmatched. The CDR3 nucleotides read TGTGCCAGCAGCCCCTCGGGACAGACCTACAATGAGCAGTTCTTC. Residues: CASSPSGQTYNEQFF.